The present TCR beta chain was sequenced within a study of T-cell memory formation after mild COVID-19. Study-wide background: Clusters of TCRs were largely donor specific. Findings and limits, study-wide: CD4/CD8 balance characterized clones contracting day 15 to 85, and CD4+ skew characterized later expanders. Several responding clones turned up in pre-infection memory, indicating that cross-reactive memory may have taken part.

Trimming removed 8 bases from V and 3 bases from J, with 14 bases in between. This CDR3 contains 13 residues. Germline V lookup: CDR1 SQVTM, CDR2 ANQGSEA. This clonotype was observed a few times. Antigen: not known. TCRdb re-called the 5' RACE reads with MiXCR, one entry per CDR3 protein. The sample consists of 350,000 to 450,000 distinct CDR3 sequences, around 19% of them appearing once. Sequencing was carried out using PBMCs or a T cell subset sorted from them (not recorded which). The chain combines TRBV29-1 with TRBJ2-1; D may be TRBD1 or TRBD2 (5 bases each). This TCR came from an adult woman who had mild COVID-19 (a few samples of this study predate the infection). Cell type and time point are not known. The CDR3 nucleotides are TGCAGCACTGAGGGGCAGAACTACAATGAGCAGTTCTTC. Protein product: CSTEGQNYNEQFF.